This entry lists 18 T cell receptor beta chains sequenced from one sample in a study of post-analysis software for immune sequencing data. The TCR beta cDNA libraries carried unique molecular identifiers. TCRdb used MiXCR to reprocess the PCR reads, holding one entry per CDR3 protein. The sample holds approximately 660,000 distinct CDR3 sequences, 55% to 60% seen once. Their recognized antigens are unknown. Study findings and constraints: TRBV5-6, TRBV5-1 and TRBV20-1 belonged to a set of a handful of TRBV segments that were more frequent in patients than controls.

Sequenced: blood. These receptors originate from a girl aged 2 to 9 with multiple sclerosis.

This chain connects TRBV12-3 or TRBV12-4 to TRBJ1-4, with 8 bases identical to TRBD1. V was clipped by 5 bases and J by 8 bases; unmatched bases: 7. This CDR3 region has 14 residues. DNA of the CDR3: TGTGCCAGCAGTATCGACAGGGGTGGCGAAAAACTGTTTTTT. Its translation is CASSIDRGGEKLFF.

The genes are TRBV12-3 or TRBV12-4 and TRBJ1-1; no firm D call. Trimming took 3 bases from V and 1 from J, leaving 12 bases between them. The CDR3 loop spans 15 amino acids. The CDR3 loop reads CASSFYREGNTEAFF. CDR3 DNA: TGTGCCAGCAGTTTTTACCGGGAGGGGAACACTGAAGCTTTCTTT.

The V and J genes are TRBV5-1 and TRBJ2-5, with D perhaps matching TRBD2 (6 bases). V was pared by 4 bases and J by 5 bases, with 15 bases between. The CDR3 contains 14 residues. CDR1 SGHRS and CDR2 YFSETQ come from the germline V gene. CDR3 protein: CASSRQPEGETQYF. The CDR3 DNA reads as TGCGCCAGCAGCCGACAGCCGGAGGGGGAGACCCAGTACTTC.

V gene TRBV5-5 combines with J gene TRBJ1-2; 7 nucleotides match TRBD1. The germline CDR1 and CDR2 sequences are SGHKS and YYEKEE (reference sequence). This CDR3 spans 16 amino acids. The ends lost 1 base at V and 1 base at J; junction bases unmatched: 7. DNA for the CDR3: TGTGCCAGCAGCTTGTTTAAGACAGGGAGTAACTATGGCTACACCTTC. It encodes CASSLFKTGSNYGYTF.

V usage is TRBV5-5 and J usage is TRBJ2-1; D gene ambiguous. The germline V gene has CDR1 SGHKS and CDR2 YYEKEE (reference sequence). The CDR3 extends over 17 amino acids. V shed 1 base and J shed 7 bases, with 21 bases lying between them. The CDR3 protein is CASSLSKAIPDLNEQFF. CDR3 bases: TGTGCCAGCAGCTTGTCTAAAGCTATACCAGACTTGAATGAGCAGTTCTTC.

The chain employs TRBV11-2 and TRBJ2-7; 8 bases are a match to TRBD1. The CDR3 runs to 15 residues. Germline values: CDR1 SGHAT, CDR2 FQNNGV. V was clipped by 2 bases and J by 3 bases; unmatched bases: 6. CDR3 protein: CASSLMQGAFYEQYF. CDR3 bases: TGTGCCAGCAGCTTAATGCAGGGGGCCTTCTACGAGCAGTACTTC. The full variable domain, completed using reference TRBV11-2 and TRBJ2-7, is EAGVAQSPRYKIIEKRQSVAFWCNPISGHATLYWYQQILGQGPKLLIQFQNNGVVDDSQLPKDRFSAERLKGVDSTLKIQPAKLEDSAVYLCASSLMQGAFYEQYFGPGTRLTVT.

The rearrangement joins TRBV6-6 to TRBJ1-2; D may be TRBD1 (6 bases). Trimming stripped 6 bases from V and 7 bases from J, with 18 bases between. The CDR3 consists of 14 residues. The germline V gene encodes CDR1 MNHNY and CDR2 SVGAGI (reference sequence). CDR3 nucleotide sequence: TGTGCCAGCAGCGAAACAGGGTGGGAGGGTGGCTACACCTTC. Amino acids: CASSETGWEGGYTF.

This clonotype has just a few counts. V gene TRBV18 combines with J gene TRBJ2-7; TRBD1 agrees at 7 bases. This CDR3 has 14 amino acids. Germline loops: CDR1 KGHSH, CDR2 LQKENI. V shed 3 bases and J 3 bases; nucleotides not matched to a gene: 5. The CDR3 spells CASSPARGSYEQYF. CDR3 nucleotide sequence: TGTGCCAGCTCACCTGCCAGGGGGAGCTACGAGCAGTACTTC.

The chain has TRBV7-8 and TRBJ2-5; D possibly corresponds to TRBD2 (5 bases). V lost 5 bases, J lost 8 bases, and 15 bases lay in between. This CDR3 region has 13 residues. The germline V gene has CDR1 SGHVS and CDR2 FQNEAQ. The CDR3 nucleotides read TGTGCCAGCAGCCTCCCCCCCGGGAACACCCAGTACTTC. Encoded protein: CASSLPPGNTQYF.

This clonotype was recorded a few times. J is TRBJ2-5 and V is TRBV28, with 15 nucleotides matching TRBD2. Per germline, CDR1 MDHEN and CDR2 SYDVKM. The CDR3 loop spans 15 amino acids. Trimming at V came to 5 bases and at J to 5 bases, leaving 3 bases not matched to a gene. The CDR3 loop reads CASSTGLAGGETQYF. In DNA, the CDR3 is TGTGCCAGCAGTACGGGACTAGCGGGAGGCGAGACCCAGTACTTC.

Turning to this clonotype: At one end the junction does not follow the germline gene, possibly because of a read error. The chain has TRBV28 and TRBJ1-2; possible D gene TRBD1, 5 bases. CDR3 length equals 15 residues. Germline loops: CDR1 MDHEN, CDR2 SYDVKM. The CDR3 loop is CASSFWQGRPYGCTF. The DNA of the CDR3 is TGTGCCAGCAGTTTTTGGCAGGGTCGGCCCTATGGCTGCACCTTC.

J is TRBJ1-1 and V is TRBV7-6; D remains unclear. Germline lookup yields CDR1 SGHVS and CDR2 FNYEAQ. This CDR3 is 14 amino acids long. V lost 4 bases and J lost 0, with 9 bases in between. The CDR3 DNA reads as TGTGCCAGCAGCTCTATCGGGTTGAACACTGAAGCTTTCTTT. Translation gives CASSSIGLNTEAFF.

The chain carries TRBV29-1 and TRBJ2-7; 10 bases fit TRBD1. The V gene's germline CDR1 is SQVTM and CDR2 ANQGSEA. This CDR3 contains 13 residues. Losses at the gene ends were 6 bases for V and 5 bases for J; bases not matched to a gene: 7. The CDR3 spells CSVGRQGAHEQYF. CDR3 nucleotides: TGCAGCGTCGGGAGACAGGGGGCCCACGAGCAGTACTTC.

This rearrangement joins TRBV4-2 to TRBJ2-1, with unresolved D. The CDR3 has 13 residues. V was clipped by 0 bases and J by 7 bases, with 7 bases between them. Germline V gene lookup returns CDR1 LGHNA and CDR2 YNFKEQ. DNA for the CDR3: TGTGCCAGCAGCCAAGAAGGAATAAATGAGCAGTTCTTC. This encodes CASSQEGINEQFF.

The J gene is TRBJ1-5, the V gene TRBV20-1; D might be TRBD1 (6 bases). The CDR3 contains 13 residues. In germline, CDR1 is DFQATT, CDR2 SNEGSKA (reference sequence). The V end was cut by 7 bases, the J end by 1 base, with 11 bases between. CDR3 loop: CSVTTGSNQPQHF. The CDR3, as DNA: TGCAGTGTCACAACAGGGAGCAATCAGCCCCAGCATTTT.

This chain uses TRBV9 with TRBJ2-1; TRBD1 or TRBD2 may be the D gene (6 bases each). Trimming removed 0 bases from V and 0 bases from J, with 19 bases in between. Germline V lookup: CDR1 SGDLS, CDR2 YYNGEE. The CDR3 has 19 residues. The CDR3 loop is CASSVAQGGSAVSYNEQFF. In DNA form, the CDR3 reads TGTGCCAGCAGCGTAGCTCAAGGGGGGAGCGCCGTCTCCTACAATGAGCAGTTCTTC.

The rearrangement uses TRBV11-2 and TRBJ2-1; a weak D match, TRBD2 (6 bases). V was clipped by 7 bases and J by 4 bases, with 14 bases between them. The CDR3 covers 14 residues. The germline V gene encodes CDR1 SGHAT and CDR2 FQNNGV. CDR3 amino acids: CASNPSSGYNEQFF. The CDR3 region has the DNA TGTGCCAGCAACCCGAGTAGCGGATACAATGAGCAGTTCTTC.

The count of this clonotype is one. The chain joins TRBV20-1 to TRBJ2-1; 9 bases agree with TRBD2. The length of the CDR3 is 16 residues. V lost 3 bases to trimming and J lost 3 bases; unmatched junction nucleotides: 9. CDR1 and CDR2 (germline): DFQATT, SNEGSKA (reference sequence). In nucleotides, the CDR3 is TGCAGTGCTAGTTATCTGCGGGAGGGTAGCTACAATGAGCAGTTCTTC. The encoded protein is CSASYLREGSYNEQFF.